This T cell receptor beta chain was sequenced during a study of vaccination effects on CD4 cells after COVID-19. Here immunoSEQ multiplex PCR was the method, and the copy in TCRdb shows in-frame clones only, minus some. This sample has 30,000 to 35,000 clones, with approximately 77% found just once. Culturing for ten to eleven days preceded CD4+ T cell isolation. Sometime from March through December 2020, the person acquired a SARS-CoV-2 infection that PCR confirmed. Vaccine administered to participants consisted of two doses of either BNT162b2 or mRNA-1273. A remark on this clone: Its specificity is unknown.

Germline CDR1 reads LNHDA; CDR2 reads SQIVND (reference sequence). The CDR3 spans 15 residues. With 5 bases removed from V and 5 bases from J, the gap between germline ends came to 16 bases. The source was CD4+ T cells from PBMCs cultured without peptide, collected after COVID-19 vaccination. This sequence joins TRBV19 and TRBJ1-5; D perhaps matches TRBD1 (6 bases). The TCR sequence derives from a human donor who had a prior SARS-CoV-2 infection. In DNA, the CDR3 is TGTGCCAGTAGTGCTCAGACAGGTGCTGATCAGCCCCAGCATTTT. It translates to CASSAQTGADQPQHF.